The 15 T cell receptor beta chains below were found in one sample sequenced in a study of T cells in narcolepsy. Here immunoSEQ multiplex PCR was the method, and the copy in TCRdb shows in-frame clones only, minus some. Seen here are about 40,000 clones, approximately 86% observed once, and the top ten hold approximately 1.6%. Sequencing used CD45RA- memory CD4+ T cells from PBMCs. These receptors originate from a human donor with narcolepsy.

This sequence joins TRBV9 and TRBJ1-6; TRBD1 matches at 7 bases. The ends lost 3 bases at V and 5 bases at J; junction bases unmatched: 8. CDR1 SGDLS and CDR2 YYNGEE come from the germline V gene. This CDR3 spans 16 amino acids. CDR3 loop: CASSANPGQNNSPLHF. In nucleotides, the CDR3 is TGTGCCAGCAGCGCCAATCCGGGACAGAATAATTCACCCCTCCACTTT.

The table lists this clone with a few counts. This CDR3 reads CASSLSLVTHAMNEQFF. CDR3 in DNA: TGTGCCAGCAGCTTATCTCTCGTAACGCACGCTATGAATGAGCAGTTCTTC. The V call is TRBV11-3, the J call TRBJ2-1; D gene ambiguous. Trimming shortened V by 2 bases and J by 7 bases, and 21 bases separated the two germline ends. The CDR3 totals 17 residues. The germline V gene has CDR1 SGHNT and CDR2 YENEEA.

This clone was seen more than once but under ten times. The chain has TRBV6-5 and TRBJ1-2; TRBD1 might be the D (6 bases). The CDR3 loop spans 14 amino acids. From germline, CDR1 is MNHEY and CDR2 SVGAGI. Trimming took off 8 bases at V and 4 bases at J, with 17 bases between the two ends. CDR3 amino acids: CASESGTFVYGYTF. CDR3 DNA: TGTGCCAGCGAGTCCGGGACATTTGTCTATGGCTACACCTTC.

Remarks on this clone: Mismatch with germline at one junction end may stem from a read error. This CDR3 is also generated by other DNA sequences in the sample. The chain couples TRBV30 to TRBJ1-2; D call uncertain. CDR3 size: 13 residues. Germline CDR1 and CDR2: GTSNPN and SVGIG (reference sequence). CDR3: CAWSHLGPYGYTF. The DNA for the CDR3 is TGCGCCTGGAGTCATCTAGGGCCATATGGCTACACCTTC.

V gene TRBV6-1 combines with J gene TRBJ2-7; 9 bases fit TRBD2. Germline V CDR1 and CDR2: MNHNS, SASEGT. V was pared by 7 bases and J by 5 bases, with 6 bases of the junction left unmatched. The CDR3 is 13 amino acids. In DNA, the CDR3 is TGTGCCAGCAAGGGACTAGCCCTAAACGAGCAGTACTTC. Its translation: CASKGLALNEQYF.

The rearrangement links TRBV30 to TRBJ1-6; D ambiguous. The CDR3 extends over 12 amino acids. The ends were cut back, 4 bases at V and 10 bases at J, with 11 bases in the middle. Germline V lookup: CDR1 GTSNPN, CDR2 SVGIG (reference sequence). The CDR3 nucleotides read TGTGCCTGGACCTTGGGCCCCTCACCCCTCCACTTT. Translated: CAWTLGPSPLHF. Supplemented by reference TRBV30 and TRBJ1-6, the full variable domain reads SQTIHQWPATLVQPVGSPLSLECTVEGTSNPNLYWYRQAAGRGLQLLFYSVGIGQISSEVPQNLSASRPQDRQFILSSKKLLLSDSGFYLCAWTLGPSPLHFGNGTRLTVT.

This rearrangement joins TRBV29-1 to TRBJ1-1; D possibly corresponds to TRBD1 (6 bases). Trimming cost V 1 base and J 6 bases, with 15 bases left between them. Germline V gives CDR1 SQVTM, CDR2 ANQGSEA. CDR3 length: 14 residues. The DNA of the CDR3 is TGCAGCGTTGAAGTGGGAAGGGGGGACGCTGAAGCTTTCTTT. Translated, it gives CSVEVGRGDAEAFF.

The chain couples TRBV4-2 to TRBJ2-1, with 10 bases fitting TRBD2. CDR3 length: 18 residues. Germline trimming cut 0 bases from V and 5 bases from J; bases unmatched to any gene: 10. Germline loops: CDR1 LGHNA, CDR2 YNFKEQ. Here the CDR3 reads CASSQDSLGLAGDNEQFF. The CDR3 region has the DNA TGTGCCAGCAGCCAAGACTCGTTGGGGCTAGCGGGAGACAATGAGCAGTTCTTC.

This clone was found a few times. CDR3 region: CASSQGEATNSPLHF. In DNA form, the CDR3 reads TGCGCCAGCAGCCAAGGAGAGGCCACGAATTCACCCCTCCACTTT. The chain has TRBV4-3 and TRBJ1-6, with D hard to call. The CDR3 length is 15 residues. V was shortened by 1 base and J by 7 bases, with 11 bases between the two germline ends. CDR1 and CDR2 (germline): LGHNA, YSLEER.

This chain connects TRBV7-2 to TRBJ1-1; the D gene is possibly TRBD1 (6 bases). The V end lost 4 bases, the J end lost 3 bases, and 12 bases lay between the germline ends. Germline V gene data show CDR1 as SGHTA and CDR2 as FQGNSA. This CDR3 spans 14 amino acids. CDR3 in amino acids: CASSSGQPYTEAFF. In DNA, the CDR3 is TGTGCCAGCAGCTCCGGACAGCCATACACTGAAGCTTTCTTT.

The V gene is TRBV6-1, the J gene TRBJ2-1, with D perhaps given as TRBD1 or TRBD2 (6 bases each). Trimming stripped 3 bases from V and 6 bases from J, with 15 bases between. This CDR3 has 15 residues. CDR1 and CDR2 (germline): MNHNS, SASEGT. The CDR3 is CASSDQRGGSNEQFF. CDR3 DNA sequence: TGTGCCAGCAGTGATCAACGAGGGGGGAGCAATGAGCAGTTCTTC.

CDR3 DNA sequence: TGTGCCAGCAGCTTAGCCCTAGCGGGGGGGCCTAGAAAGACCCAGTACTTC. It specifies CASSLALAGGPRKTQYF. V gene TRBV7-2 combines with J gene TRBJ2-5; 12 bases map to TRBD2. This CDR3 contains 17 residues. Germline trimming cut 0 bases from V and 6 bases from J; bases unmatched to any gene: 8. Germline assignment: CDR1 SGHTA and CDR2 FQGNSA.

V usage is TRBV5-4 and J usage is TRBJ2-7; 8 positions agree with TRBD1. The CDR3 runs 12 residues. The trim removed 3 bases at V and 6 bases at J, leaving 2 bases unmatched. Germline CDR1 reads SGHNT; CDR2 reads YYREEE (reference sequence). As DNA, the CDR3 is TGTGCCAGCAGCTCGACAGGGGCCGAGCAGTACTTC. This translates into CASSSTGAEQYF.

This clone was found a few times. The CDR3 coding sequence is TGTGCCAGTCAACCCCCGGGACAGGGGTACACTGAAGCTTTCTTT. Its translation is CASQPPGQGYTEAFF. This chain joins TRBV19 and TRBJ1-1; 10 bases agree with TRBD1. The germline V gene has CDR1 LNHDA and CDR2 SQIVND (reference sequence). The CDR3 is 15 residues long. The ends lost 8 bases at V and 3 bases at J; junction bases unmatched: 9.

The chain is built from TRBV7-2 and TRBJ1-2; 7 positions agree with TRBD1. J gave up 0 bases and V 4 bases, and 8 bases lay outside the gene matches. The CDR3 loop spans 16 amino acids. CDR1 and CDR2 from the germline V gene are SGHTA and FQGNSA. The CDR3 sequence: CASSYTRDSTNYGYTF. The DNA for the CDR3 is TGTGCCAGCAGCTATACTCGGGACAGTACTAACTATGGCTACACCTTC.